The 5 T cell receptor beta chains listed next were all sequenced from one sample in a study of blood T cell repertoires in COVID-19. Using immunoSEQ multiplex PCR, the repertoire was profiled, and TCRdb retains in-frame clones only, with some absent. The data hold 250,000 to 350,000 clones, with 85% observed a single time. Sequenced sample: PBMCs or T cells enriched from blood (not recorded which). These receptors were collected from a woman aged 50 to 60 who had recovered from COVID-19.

J is TRBJ2-3 and V is TRBV7-9; D gene unclear. This CDR3 comprises 15 residues. V lost 2 bases to trimming and J lost 4 bases, with 13 bases between them. The germline V gene has CDR1 SEHNR and CDR2 FQNEAQ (reference sequence). CDR3 sequence: CASSLTGVLADTQYF. As DNA, the CDR3 is TGTGCCAGCAGCTTAACCGGTGTGTTGGCAGATACGCAGTATTTT.

This chain connects TRBV9 to TRBJ2-2; the D gene is possibly TRBD1 (5 bases). The CDR3 has 14 residues. CDR1 is SGDLS and CDR2 is YYNGEE in the germline V gene. V lost 1 base and J lost 1, with 5 bases in between. Written as DNA, the CDR3 is TGTGCCAGCAGCGTAACAGGGAACACCGGGGAGCTGTTTTTT. Amino acids: CASSVTGNTGELFF.

The rearrangement uses TRBV7-8 and TRBJ2-5, with D possibly TRBD2 on 6 matching bases. The germline CDR1 and CDR2 sequences are SGHVS and FQNEAQ. V lost 1 base and J 5 bases, leaving 17 bases between the germline ends. CDR3 length: 16 residues. The CDR3: CASSLGVSRAGETQYF. The CDR3 bases are TGTGCCAGCAGCTTAGGTGTAAGCAGGGCGGGGGAGACCCAGTACTTC.

V and J are TRBV2 and TRBJ1-2; TRBD1 aligns across 7 bases. J gave up 4 bases and V 9 bases, and 11 bases lay outside the gene matches. Per the germline V gene, CDR1 is SNHLY and CDR2 is FYNNEI. The CDR3 loop spans 14 amino acids. CDR3 sequence (DNA): TGTGCCAGGAGACAGGGTTGGCAGACCTATGGCTACACCTTC. Amino acids: CARRQGWQTYGYTF.

The gene calls are TRBV4-2 and TRBJ1-5; possibly TRBD1 for D (6 bases). CDR1 is LGHNA and CDR2 is YNFKEQ in the germline V gene. V was trimmed by 0 bases and J by 4 bases, leaving 7 bases between them. The length of the CDR3 is 14 residues. Here the CDR3 reads CASSQDQGNQPQHF. The DNA for the CDR3 is TGTGCCAGCAGCCAAGATCAGGGGAATCAGCCCCAGCATTTT.